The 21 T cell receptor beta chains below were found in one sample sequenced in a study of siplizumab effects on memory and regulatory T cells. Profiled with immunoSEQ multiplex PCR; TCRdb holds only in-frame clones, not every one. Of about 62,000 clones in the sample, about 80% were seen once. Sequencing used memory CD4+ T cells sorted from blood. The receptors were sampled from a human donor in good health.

In nucleotides, the CDR3 is TGTGCCACCCGAACGACAGGTTATAAGTCGGGTAGCAGCAATCAGCCCCAGCATTTT. It yields the protein CATRTTGYKSGSSNQPQHF. The chain uses TRBV19 and TRBJ1-5; possible D gene TRBD1, 6 bases. Germline V gene data show CDR1 as LNHDA and CDR2 as SQIVND (reference sequence). CDR3 size: 19 residues. Trimming cost V 10 bases and J 1 base, with 29 bases left between them.

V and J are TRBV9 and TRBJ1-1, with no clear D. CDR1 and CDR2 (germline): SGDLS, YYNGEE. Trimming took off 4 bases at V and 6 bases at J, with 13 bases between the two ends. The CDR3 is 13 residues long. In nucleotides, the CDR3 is TGTGCCAGCAGCTTCAATTGGGGATCTGAAGCTTTCTTT. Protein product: CASSFNWGSEAFF.

CDR3 region: CASSATGNEQYF. The CDR3 DNA reads as TGTGCCAGCAGCGCTACGGGGAACGAGCAGTACTTC. The chain carries TRBV7-2 and TRBJ2-7; weak D call: TRBD2 (5 bases). CDR3 length equals 12 residues. Trimming removed 5 bases at V and 5 bases at J, with 10 bases between. CDR1 and CDR2 (germline): SGHTA, FQGNSA.

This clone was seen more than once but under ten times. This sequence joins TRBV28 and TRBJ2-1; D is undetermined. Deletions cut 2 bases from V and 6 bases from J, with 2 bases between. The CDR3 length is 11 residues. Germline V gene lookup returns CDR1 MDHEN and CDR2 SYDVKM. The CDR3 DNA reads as TGTGCCAGCAGTTTAGGCAATGAGCAGTTCTTC. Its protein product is CASSLGNEQFF.

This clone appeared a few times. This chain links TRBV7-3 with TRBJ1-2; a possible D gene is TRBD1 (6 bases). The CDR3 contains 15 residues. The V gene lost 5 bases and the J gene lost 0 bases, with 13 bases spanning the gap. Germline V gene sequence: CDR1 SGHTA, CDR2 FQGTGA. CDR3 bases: TGTGCCAGCAGCGCGCCGGGACAATCTAACTATGGCTACACCTTC. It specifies CASSAPGQSNYGYTF.

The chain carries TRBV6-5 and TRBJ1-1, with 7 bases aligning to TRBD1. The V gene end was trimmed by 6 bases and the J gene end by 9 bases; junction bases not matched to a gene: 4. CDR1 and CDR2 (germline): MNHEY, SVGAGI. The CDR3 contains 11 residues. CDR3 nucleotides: TGTGCCAGCAGCAGGGACAGAAAAGCTTTCTTT. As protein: CASSRDRKAFF.

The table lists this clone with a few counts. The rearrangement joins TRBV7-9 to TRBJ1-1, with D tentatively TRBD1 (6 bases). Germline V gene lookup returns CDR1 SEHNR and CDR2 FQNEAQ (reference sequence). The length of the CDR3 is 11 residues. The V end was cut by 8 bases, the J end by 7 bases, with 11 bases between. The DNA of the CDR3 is TGTGCCAGCTCAGAGGGGGGTGAAGCTTTCTTT. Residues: CASSEGGEAFF.

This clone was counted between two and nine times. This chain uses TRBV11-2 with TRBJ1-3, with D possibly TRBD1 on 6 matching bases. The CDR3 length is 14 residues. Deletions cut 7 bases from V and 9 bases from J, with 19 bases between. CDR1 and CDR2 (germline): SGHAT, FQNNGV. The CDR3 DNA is TGTGCCAGCACCCCGGACAGCGCCTTCGGCACCATATATTTT. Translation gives CASTPDSAFGTIYF.

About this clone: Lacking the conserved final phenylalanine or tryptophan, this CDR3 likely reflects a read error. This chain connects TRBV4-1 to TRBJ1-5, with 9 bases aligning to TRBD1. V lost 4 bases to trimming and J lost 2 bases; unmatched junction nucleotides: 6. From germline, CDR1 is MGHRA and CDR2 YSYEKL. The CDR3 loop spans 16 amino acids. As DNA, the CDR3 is TGCGCCAGCAGCCGCATGGGACAGGGAGGCAATCAGCCCCAGCATTCT. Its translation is CASSRMGQGGNQPQHS.

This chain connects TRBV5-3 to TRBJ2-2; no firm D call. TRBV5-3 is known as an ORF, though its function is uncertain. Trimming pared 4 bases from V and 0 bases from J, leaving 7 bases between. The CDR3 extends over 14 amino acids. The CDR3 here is CARSLRANTGELFF. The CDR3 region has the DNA TGTGCCAGAAGCCTAAGGGCGAACACCGGGGAGCTGTTTTTT.

This chain's CDR3 is CASSLGPGGTQYF. In nucleotides, the CDR3 is TGTGCCAGCAGCTTAGGGCCGGGCGGGACCCAGTACTTC. The rearrangement uses TRBV5-6 and TRBJ2-5; D unresolved. Germline CDR1 and CDR2: SGHDT and YYEEEE. V lost 2 bases and J 7 bases, leaving 12 bases between the germline ends. This CDR3 region has 13 residues.

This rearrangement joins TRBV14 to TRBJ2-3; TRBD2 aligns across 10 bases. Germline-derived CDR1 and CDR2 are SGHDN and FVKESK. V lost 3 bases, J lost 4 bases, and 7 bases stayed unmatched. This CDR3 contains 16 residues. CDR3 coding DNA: TGTGCCAGCAGCCAGCGGAGCGGGGGGGGTTCAGATACGCAGTATTTT. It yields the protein CASSQRSGGGSDTQYF.

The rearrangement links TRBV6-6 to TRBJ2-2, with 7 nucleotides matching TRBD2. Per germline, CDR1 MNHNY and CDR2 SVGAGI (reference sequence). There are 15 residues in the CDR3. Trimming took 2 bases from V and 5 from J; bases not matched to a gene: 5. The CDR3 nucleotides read TGTGCCAGCAGTTACGGACGGGGAGGGACCGGGGAGCTGTTTTTT. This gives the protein CASSYGRGGTGELFF.

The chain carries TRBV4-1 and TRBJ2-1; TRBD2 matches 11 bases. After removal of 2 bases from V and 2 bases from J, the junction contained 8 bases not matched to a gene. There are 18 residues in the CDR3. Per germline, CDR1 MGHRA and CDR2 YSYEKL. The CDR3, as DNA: TGCGCCAGCAGCCAAATACTCATAGCGGGGGGGCCCTACAATGAGCAGTTCTTC. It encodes CASSQILIAGGPYNEQFF.

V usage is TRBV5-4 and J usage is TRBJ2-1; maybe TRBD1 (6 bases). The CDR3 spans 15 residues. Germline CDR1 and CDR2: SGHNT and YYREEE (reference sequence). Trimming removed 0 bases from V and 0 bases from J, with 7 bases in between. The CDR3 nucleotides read TGTGCCAGCAGCTTGGGGGGGCTCTCCTACAATGAGCAGTTCTTC. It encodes CASSLGGLSYNEQFF. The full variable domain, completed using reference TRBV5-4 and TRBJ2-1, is ETGVTQSPTHLIKTRGQQVTLRCSSQSGHNTVSWYQQALGQGPQFIFQYYREEENGRGNFPPRFSGLQFPNYSSELNVNALELDDSALYLCASSLGGLSYNEQFFGPGTRLTVL.

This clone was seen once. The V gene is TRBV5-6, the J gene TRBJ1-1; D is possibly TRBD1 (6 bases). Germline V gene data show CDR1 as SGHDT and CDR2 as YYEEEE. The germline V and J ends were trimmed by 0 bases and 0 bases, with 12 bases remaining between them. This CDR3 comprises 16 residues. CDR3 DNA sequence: TGTGCCAGCAGCTTGGGGCAGGGGATCCTGAACACTGAAGCTTTCTTT. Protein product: CASSLGQGILNTEAFF. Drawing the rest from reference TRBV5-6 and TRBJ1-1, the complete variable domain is DAGVTQSPTHLIKTRGQQVTLRCSPKSGHDTVSWYQQALGQGPQFIFQYYEEEERQRGNFPDRFSGHQFPNYSSELNVNALLLGDSALYLCASSLGQGILNTEAFFGQGTRLTVV.

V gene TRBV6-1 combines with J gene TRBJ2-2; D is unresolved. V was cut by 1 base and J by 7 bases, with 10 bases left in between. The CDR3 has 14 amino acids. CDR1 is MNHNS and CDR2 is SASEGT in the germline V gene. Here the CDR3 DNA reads TGTGCCAGCAGTGAAGAAACAGATTACGGGGAGCTGTTTTTT. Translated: CASSEETDYGELFF.

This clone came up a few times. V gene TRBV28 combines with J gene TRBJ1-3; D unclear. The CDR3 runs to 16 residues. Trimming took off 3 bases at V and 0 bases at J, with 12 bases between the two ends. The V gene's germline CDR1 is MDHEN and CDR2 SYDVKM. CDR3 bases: TGTGCCAGCAGTTTTTTGGCCAGCAACTCTGGAAACACCATATATTTT. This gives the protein CASSFLASNSGNTIYF.

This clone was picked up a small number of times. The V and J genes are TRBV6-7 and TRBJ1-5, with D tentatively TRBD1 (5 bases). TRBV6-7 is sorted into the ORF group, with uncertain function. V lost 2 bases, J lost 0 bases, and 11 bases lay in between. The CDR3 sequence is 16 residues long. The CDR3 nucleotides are TGTGCCAGCAGTTACAGGGGACTTTATAGCAATCAGCCCCAGCATTTT. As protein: CASSYRGLYSNQPQHF.

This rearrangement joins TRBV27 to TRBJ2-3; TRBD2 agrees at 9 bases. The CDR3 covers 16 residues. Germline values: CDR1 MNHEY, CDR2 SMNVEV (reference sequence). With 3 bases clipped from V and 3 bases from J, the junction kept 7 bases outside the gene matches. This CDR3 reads CASSFLRGGPTDTQYF. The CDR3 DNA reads TGTGCCAGCAGTTTTCTGCGGGGGGGCCCAACAGATACGCAGTATTTT.

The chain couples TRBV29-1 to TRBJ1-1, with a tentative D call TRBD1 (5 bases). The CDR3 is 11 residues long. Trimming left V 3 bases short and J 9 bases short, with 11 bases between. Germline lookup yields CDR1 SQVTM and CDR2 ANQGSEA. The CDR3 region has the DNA TGCAGCGTTGATTACGGGGGGAAAGCTTTCTTT. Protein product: CSVDYGGKAFF.